The 4 T cell receptor beta chains in this list originate from one sample, sequenced in a study of a mutant IDH1 vaccine in newly diagnosed glioma. Antigens for these TCRs are unknown. Time point given: week 23, last vaccination. Every single dose of the vaccine, 300 ug of mutant IDH1 20-mer peptide, came with topical imiquimod. The method was immunoSEQ multiplex PCR; TCRdb's version includes in-frame clones alone and lacks a portion of them. There are some 38,000 clones in the sample; 81% occur only once, and about 5.5% lies in the top ten. The sequencing used PBMCs, collected from a glioma patient whose treatment included an IDH1 peptide vaccine. The receptors stem from a man aged 35-49 years with glioma.

In its sample, this clone was seen once. The chain carries TRBV6-1 and TRBJ2-3, with 12 bases that match TRBD2. Germline V gene lookup returns CDR1 MNHNS and CDR2 SASEGT. V shed 3 bases, J shed 3 bases, and the junction held 10 bases outside the gene matches. The CDR3 is made up of 18 amino acids. CDR3 nucleotides: TGTGCCAGCAGTGAGGACTACCTAGCGGGGGGGTCAACAGATACGCAGTATTTT. Amino acids: CASSEDYLAGGSTDTQYF.

This rearrangement joins TRBV19 to TRBJ1-3, with TRBD1 matching over 9 bases. The CDR3 length is 12 residues. With V trimmed by 8 bases and J by 10 bases, 6 bases remained unmatched. The germline CDR1 and CDR2 sequences are LNHDA and SQIVND (reference sequence). The CDR3 protein is CASLDRGWTIYF. The CDR3 coding sequence is TGTGCCAGTCTGGACAGGGGCTGGACCATATATTTT. Supplemented by reference TRBV19 and TRBJ1-3, the full variable domain reads DGGITQSPKYLFRKEGQNVTLSCEQNLNHDAMYWYRQDPGQGLRLIYYSQIVNDFQKGDIAEGYSVSREKKESFPLTVTSAQKNPTAFYLCASLDRGWTIYFGEGSWLTVV.

Remarks on this clone: Distinct nucleotide sequences in the sample also encode this CDR3. This rearrangement joins TRBV6-5 to TRBJ1-2, with D unclear. The CDR3 has 13 residues. V shed 0 bases and J shed 8 bases, with 10 bases lying between them. Looked up from germline, CDR1 is MNHEY and CDR2 is SVGAGI. This CDR3 reads CASSYSGGRGYTF. CDR3 nucleotides: TGTGCCAGCAGTTACTCTGGAGGAAGAGGCTACACCTTC.

The chain joins TRBV5-6 to TRBJ2-3; D unresolved. Germline values: CDR1 SGHDT, CDR2 YYEEEE. V was clipped by 0 bases and J by 1 base, with 15 bases between them. The CDR3 has 17 residues. CDR3 sequence (DNA): TGTGCCAGCAGCTTGGCGGTACGGTCTACTGGCACAGATACGCAGTATTTT. This encodes CASSLAVRSTGTDTQYF.